Sequencing of this T cell receptor beta chain was carried out in a study of beta chain features in type 1 diabetes (dated by TCRdb to the late 2010s). Study-level background: Mean age, gender distribution, total cell number and subset yield were not different between patients and healthy donors. A total of 90 million to 120 million sorted cells were examined across all samples, and a strong correlation was observed between cell number per subset and RNA yield. In the study, recently diagnosed type 1 diabetes patients and matched healthy donors were compared on the TCRB repertoires of their sorted circulating CD4+ T cell subsets. Regulatory and stem cell-like memory subsets were obtained from only 8 patients and roughly eight healthy donors, while naive and central memory subsets were obtained from all 28 donors. What the work shows at the level of the full study, not this receptor alone: Because the HLA sub-analyses included only small numbers of individuals, any influence of HLA type on TCRB rearrangement was left unresolved. Shorter templates might have been favored by PCR, but patient and control samples were amplified and corrected together, so both groups would have been affected equally by any skew. Sequencing cDNA rather than genomic DNA could over-represent highly expressing activated cells, although activation and CD3 levels did not differ between groups. Fewer insertions and more nucleotide deletions at VDJ recombination sites were observed in patients with type 1 diabetes, implying thymic rearrangement abnormalities. In all four CD4+ subsets, TCRB CDR3 length was moderately but significantly shorter in type 1 diabetes patients. Naive, central memory and regulatory TCRB repertoires appeared more similar among patients than among healthy donors.

V is pared back by 2 bases and J by 4 bases, with 17 bases lying between the germline termini. The CDR3 has 17 amino acids, counting the end cysteine and phenylalanine. The CDR3 DNA has 51 bases and is translated from base 1. CDR1 and CDR2 were assigned from the germline V gene (reference sequence) as MNHEY and SMNVEV. The High Capacity cDNA Reverse Transcription Kit was used to reverse transcribe all of the isolated RNA, meaning that expressed TCRB transcripts were what got sequenced. Deep immunoSEQ sequencing was performed on naive, central memory and regulatory T cell samples, with an average of around 3.4 million total reads per sample. After sorted cells were lysed in RLT buffer, RNA was extracted with DNase-treated RNeasy Micro or Mini kits, with the choice depending on cell number. Each cell subset was processed separately to prevent cross-contamination, with patient and healthy donor samples processed together. The immunoSEQ multiplex PCR was used to amplify TCRB sequences from cDNA, generating 87-bp fragments that spanned the CDR3 region. Sequencing of the amplicons was performed on the Illumina HiSeq platform. The authors processed their data as follows. PCR bias was corrected computationally using synthetic template baselines, and reads within Hamming distance 2 were collapsed, with unmergeable singletons discarded. Reads were aligned against IMGT to assign V, D and J genes, CDR3 length and insertions or deletions at six rearrangement sites. Within each subset, clonotype counts were normalized to sorted cell number, after which true diversity and Gini coefficients were computed with the tcR R package. The overlap coefficient, calculated on TCRB nucleotide sequences, was used to measure repertoire sharing. Out-of-frame TCRB sequences from naive cells were analyzed as a proxy for the pre-selection repertoire. Sourced from immuneACCESS, this table was stored by TCRdb with only in-frame sequences that have V and J called. A share of the clones is absent; for the studies checked, an unresolved V gene accounts for under half, and the remainder has no known explanation. That table is the source of V, J and clone size, and D and trimming were worked out from the DNA. The sample data list 150,000 to 200,000 clones, and more than 60% of these were observed just once. The ten largest clonotypes hold 0.08% to 0.095% of the sample.

A single peripheral blood draw of 95 to 150 mL on average was collected from each donor into heparinised tubes. A BD FACSAria II and a panel including CD45RO, CCR7, CD25, CD127, CD95 and CD27 were used to sort naive, central memory, regulatory and stem cell-like memory CD4+ T cells. A purity above 98% was achieved for all sorted populations. PBMCs were separated immediately by Lymphoprep density gradient centrifugation and were stained directly, without being cultured. So that batch effects would be minimized, each experiment stained and sorted samples in pairs, pairing one healthy donor with one patient. The table lists this clone with a count of one. Its antigen remains undetermined. Base qualities were left out, and no much larger clone turns up one base away.

The chain joins TRBV27 to TRBJ2-2; possibly the D gene is TRBD2, per 6 matching bases. The TCR originated in a man under 40 with type 1 diabetes. Material for sequencing was naive CD4+ T cells from blood. The cell subset or site label corresponds to: true naive CD4+ T cells. The CDR3 has the sequence CASSLVSGGKGTGELFF. Here is the DNA: TGTGCCAGCAGTTTAGTTTCCGGAGGGAAAGGCACCGGGGAGCTGTTTTTT.